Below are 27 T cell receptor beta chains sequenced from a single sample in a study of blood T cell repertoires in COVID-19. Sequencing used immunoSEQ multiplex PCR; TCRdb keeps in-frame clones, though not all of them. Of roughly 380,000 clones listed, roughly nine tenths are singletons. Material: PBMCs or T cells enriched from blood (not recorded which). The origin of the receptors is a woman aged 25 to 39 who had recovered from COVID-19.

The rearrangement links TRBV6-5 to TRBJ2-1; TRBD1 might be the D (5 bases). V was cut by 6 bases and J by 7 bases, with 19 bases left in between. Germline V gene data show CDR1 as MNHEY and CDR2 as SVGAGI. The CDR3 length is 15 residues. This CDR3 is CASSRSRVGRNEQFF. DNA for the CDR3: TGTGCCAGCAGCAGAAGCAGGGTAGGTAGGAATGAGCAGTTCTTC.

The CDR3 loop reads CASSAGLGGGETQYF. In DNA form, the CDR3 reads TGTGCCAGCAGCGCTGGACTAGGAGGTGGCGAGACCCAGTACTTC. The rearrangement links TRBV9 to TRBJ2-5; 7 bases agree with TRBD2. The CDR3 extends over 15 amino acids. V lost 3 bases and J lost 5; bases outside the gene matches: 10. Germline V gene lookup returns CDR1 SGDLS and CDR2 YYNGEE. Based on the CDR3 plus reference TRBV9 and TRBJ2-5, the full variable domain is DSGVTQTPKHLITATGQRVTLRCSPRSGDLSVYWYQQSLDQGLQFLIQYYNGEERAKGNILERFSAQQFPDLHSELNLSSLELGDSALYFCASSAGLGGGETQYFGPGTRLLVL.

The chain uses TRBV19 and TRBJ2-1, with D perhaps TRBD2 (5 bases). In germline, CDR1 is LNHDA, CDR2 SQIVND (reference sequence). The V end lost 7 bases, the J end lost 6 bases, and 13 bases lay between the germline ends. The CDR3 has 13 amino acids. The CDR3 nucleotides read TGTGCCAGTATGAGCGGACGGGGCAATGAGCAGTTCTTC. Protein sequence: CASMSGRGNEQFF. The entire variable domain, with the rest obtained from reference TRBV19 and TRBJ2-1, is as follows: DGGITQSPKYLFRKEGQNVTLSCEQNLNHDAMYWYRQDPGQGLRLIYYSQIVNDFQKGDIAEGYSVSREKKESFPLTVTSAQKNPTAFYLCASMSGRGNEQFFGPGTRLTVL.

The CDR3 spells CASSGGSGELFF. The CDR3 bases are TGTGCCAGCTCCGGGGGTTCCGGGGAGCTGTTTTTT. The V gene is TRBV21-1, the J gene TRBJ2-2; TRBD2 is the table's D call, not checked against the DNA. TRBV21-1 is reported as a pseudogene. The CDR3 spans 12 residues.

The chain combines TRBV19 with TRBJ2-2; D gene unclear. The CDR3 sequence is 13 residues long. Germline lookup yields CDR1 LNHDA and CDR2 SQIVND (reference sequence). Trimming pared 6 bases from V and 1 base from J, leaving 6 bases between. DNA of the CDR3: TGTGCCAGTAGGGCACAGAACACCGGGGAGCTGTTTTTT. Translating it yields CASRAQNTGELFF.

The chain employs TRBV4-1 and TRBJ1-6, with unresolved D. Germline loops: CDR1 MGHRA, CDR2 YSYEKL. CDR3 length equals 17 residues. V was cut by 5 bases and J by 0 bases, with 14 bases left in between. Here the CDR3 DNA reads TGCGCCAGCAGCTCCCAGGTTCTGAGCTCCTATAATTCACCCCTCCACTTT. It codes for CASSSQVLSSYNSPLHF.

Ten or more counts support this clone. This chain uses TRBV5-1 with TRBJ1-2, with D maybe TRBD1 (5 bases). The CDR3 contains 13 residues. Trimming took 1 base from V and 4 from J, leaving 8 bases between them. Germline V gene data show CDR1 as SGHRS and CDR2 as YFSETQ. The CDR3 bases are TGCGCCAGCAGCTTGTACGACAGCTATGGCTACACCTTC. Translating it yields CASSLYDSYGYTF.

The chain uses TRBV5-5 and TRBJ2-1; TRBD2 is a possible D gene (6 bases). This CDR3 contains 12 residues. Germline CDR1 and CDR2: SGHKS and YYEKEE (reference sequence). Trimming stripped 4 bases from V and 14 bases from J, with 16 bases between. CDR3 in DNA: TGTGCCAGCAGCCTGGGCGGGGACCATAAGTTCTTC. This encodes CASSLGGDHKFF. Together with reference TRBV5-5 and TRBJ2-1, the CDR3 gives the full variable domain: DAGVTQSPTHLIKTRGQQVTLRCSPISGHKSVSWYQQVLGQGPQFIFQYYEKEERGRGNFPDRFSARQFPNYSSELNVNALLLGDSALYLCASSLGGDHKFFGPGTRLTVL.

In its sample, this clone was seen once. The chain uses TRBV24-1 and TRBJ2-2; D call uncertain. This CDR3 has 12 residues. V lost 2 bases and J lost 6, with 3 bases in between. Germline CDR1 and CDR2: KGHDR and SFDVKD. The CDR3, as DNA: TGTGCCACCAGTGATTCGGCCGGGGAGCTGTTTTTT. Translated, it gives CATSDSAGELFF.

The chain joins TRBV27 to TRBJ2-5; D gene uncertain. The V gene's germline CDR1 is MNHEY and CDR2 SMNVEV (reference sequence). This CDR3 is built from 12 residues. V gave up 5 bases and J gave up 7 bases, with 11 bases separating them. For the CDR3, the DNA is TGTGCCAGCAGTACTACGGTAGGGACCCAGTACTTC. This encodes CASSTTVGTQYF.

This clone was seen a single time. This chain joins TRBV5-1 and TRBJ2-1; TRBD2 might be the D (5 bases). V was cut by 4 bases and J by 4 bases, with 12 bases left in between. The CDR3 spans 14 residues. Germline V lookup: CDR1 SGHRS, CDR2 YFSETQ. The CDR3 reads CASSLYGEYNEQFF. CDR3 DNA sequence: TGCGCCAGCAGCCTGTATGGGGAGTACAATGAGCAGTTCTTC.

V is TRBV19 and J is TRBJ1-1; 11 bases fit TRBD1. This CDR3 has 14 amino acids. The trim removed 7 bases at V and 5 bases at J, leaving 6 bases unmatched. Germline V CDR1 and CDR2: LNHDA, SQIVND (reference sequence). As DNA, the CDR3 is TGTGCCAGTAAGTGGGACAGGGGGTGGACTGAAGCTTTCTTT. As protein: CASKWDRGWTEAFF.

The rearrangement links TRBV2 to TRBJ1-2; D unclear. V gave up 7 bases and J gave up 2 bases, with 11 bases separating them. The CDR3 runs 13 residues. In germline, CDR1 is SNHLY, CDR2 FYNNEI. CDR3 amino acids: CASKAPQNYGYTF. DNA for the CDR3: TGTGCCAGCAAGGCACCACAGAACTATGGCTACACCTTC.

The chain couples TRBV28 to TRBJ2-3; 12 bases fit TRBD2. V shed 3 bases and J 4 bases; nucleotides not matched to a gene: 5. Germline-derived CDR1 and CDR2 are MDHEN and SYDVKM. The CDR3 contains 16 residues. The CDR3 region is CASSLRTSGTADTQYF. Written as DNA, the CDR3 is TGTGCCAGCAGTTTGAGGACTAGCGGGACCGCAGATACGCAGTATTTT.

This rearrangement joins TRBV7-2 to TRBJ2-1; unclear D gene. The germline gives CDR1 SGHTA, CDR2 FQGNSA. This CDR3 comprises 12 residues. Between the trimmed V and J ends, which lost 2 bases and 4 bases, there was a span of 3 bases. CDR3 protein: CASSLLYNEQFF. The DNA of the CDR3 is TGTGCCAGCAGCTTATTATACAATGAGCAGTTCTTC.

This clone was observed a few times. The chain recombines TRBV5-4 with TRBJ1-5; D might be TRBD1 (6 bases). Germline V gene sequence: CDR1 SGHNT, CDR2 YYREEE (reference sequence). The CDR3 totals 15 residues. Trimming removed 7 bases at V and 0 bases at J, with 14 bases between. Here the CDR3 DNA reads TGTGCCAGCTCTAAGGGGGGGGATAGCAATCAGCCCCAGCATTTT. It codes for CASSKGGDSNQPQHF.

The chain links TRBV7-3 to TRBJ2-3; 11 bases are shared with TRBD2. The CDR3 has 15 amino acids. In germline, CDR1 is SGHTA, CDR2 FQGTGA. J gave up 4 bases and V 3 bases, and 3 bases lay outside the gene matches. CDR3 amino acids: CASSLLAGGADTQYF. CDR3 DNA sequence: TGTGCCAGCAGCTTGCTAGCGGGGGGAGCAGATACGCAGTATTTT.

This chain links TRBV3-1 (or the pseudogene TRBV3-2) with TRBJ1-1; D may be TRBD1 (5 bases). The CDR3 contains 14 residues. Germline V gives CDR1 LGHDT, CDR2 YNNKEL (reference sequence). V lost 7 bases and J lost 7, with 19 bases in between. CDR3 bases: TGTGCCAGCACCGCGACAGTCCGACCGATTGAAGCTTTCTTT. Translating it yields CASTATVRPIEAFF.

The CDR3, as DNA: TGTGCCAGCAGTTATGGGACAGGCCTAAGGGAGCAGTACTTC. Translation gives CASSYGTGLREQYF. The chain has TRBV6-5 and TRBJ2-7; 8 nucleotides align to TRBD1. Germline CDR1 and CDR2: MNHEY and SVGAGI. V gave up 3 bases and J gave up 7 bases; unmatched junction bases: 8. The CDR3 consists of 14 residues.

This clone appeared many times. The CDR3 bases are TGTGCCAGTAGTATAGGGTTCAGCTCTGGAAACACCATATATTTT. Its protein is CASSIGFSSGNTIYF. The chain couples TRBV19 to TRBJ1-3; D ambiguous. The CDR3 length is 15 residues. The V and J ends lost 1 base and 0 bases respectively, with 7 bases between them. The V gene's germline CDR1 is LNHDA and CDR2 SQIVND (reference sequence). Full variable domain (outside the CDR3, taken from reference TRBV19 and TRBJ1-3): DGGITQSPKYLFRKEGQNVTLSCEQNLNHDAMYWYRQDPGQGLRLIYYSQIVNDFQKGDIAEGYSVSREKKESFPLTVTSAQKNPTAFYLCASSIGFSSGNTIYFGEGSWLTVV.

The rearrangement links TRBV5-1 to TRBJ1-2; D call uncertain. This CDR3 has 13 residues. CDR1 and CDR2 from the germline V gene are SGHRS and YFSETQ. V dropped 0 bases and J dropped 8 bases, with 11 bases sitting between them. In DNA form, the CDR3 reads TGCGCCAGCAGCTTGGGGAGGATAGGAGGCTACACCTTC. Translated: CASSLGRIGGYTF.

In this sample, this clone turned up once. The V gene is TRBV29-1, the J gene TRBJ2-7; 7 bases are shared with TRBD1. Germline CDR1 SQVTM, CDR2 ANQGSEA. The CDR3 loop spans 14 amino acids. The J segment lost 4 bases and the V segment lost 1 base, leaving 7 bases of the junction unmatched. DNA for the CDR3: TGCAGCGTTGAAGCCGGGACAGCCAATTACGAGCAGTACTTC. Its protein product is CSVEAGTANYEQYF.

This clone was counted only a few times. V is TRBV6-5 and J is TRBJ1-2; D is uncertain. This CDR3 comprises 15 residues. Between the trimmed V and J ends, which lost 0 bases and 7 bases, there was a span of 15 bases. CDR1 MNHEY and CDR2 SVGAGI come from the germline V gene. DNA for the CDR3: TGTGCCAGCAGTTACTCGGGTGAGGGAGTAAGTGGCTACACCTTC. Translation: CASSYSGEGVSGYTF.

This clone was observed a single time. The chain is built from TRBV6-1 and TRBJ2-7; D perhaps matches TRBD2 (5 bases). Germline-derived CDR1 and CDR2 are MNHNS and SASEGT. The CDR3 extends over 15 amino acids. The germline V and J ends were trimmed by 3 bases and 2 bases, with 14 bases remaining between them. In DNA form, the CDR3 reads TGTGCCAGCAGTGAGGCTAGCTCCCAGACCTACGAGCAGTACTTC. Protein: CASSEASSQTYEQYF.

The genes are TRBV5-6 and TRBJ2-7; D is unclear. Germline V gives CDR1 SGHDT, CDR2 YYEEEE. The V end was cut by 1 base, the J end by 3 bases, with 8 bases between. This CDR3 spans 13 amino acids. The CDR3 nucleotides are TGTGCCAGCAGCTTGCGAGCTTACTACGAGCAGTACTTC. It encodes CASSLRAYYEQYF.

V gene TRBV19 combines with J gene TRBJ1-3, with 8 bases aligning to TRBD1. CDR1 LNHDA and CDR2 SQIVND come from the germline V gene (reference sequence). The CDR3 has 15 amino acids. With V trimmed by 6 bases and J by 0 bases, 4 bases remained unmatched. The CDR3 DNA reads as TGTGCCAGTAGGACAGGGGCGGGCTCTGGAAACACCATATATTTT. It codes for CASRTGAGSGNTIYF.

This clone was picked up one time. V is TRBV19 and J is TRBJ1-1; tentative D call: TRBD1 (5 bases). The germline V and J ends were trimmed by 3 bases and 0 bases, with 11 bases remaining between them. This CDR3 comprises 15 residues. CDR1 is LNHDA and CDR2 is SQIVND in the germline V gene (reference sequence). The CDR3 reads CASSMGRRLNTEAFF. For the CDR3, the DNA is TGTGCCAGTAGTATGGGGCGGCGGCTGAACACTGAAGCTTTCTTT.